This record concerns one T cell receptor beta chain sequence. The antigen is unknown. Measured with immunoSEQ multiplex PCR; TCRdb has only the in-frame clones, and not every one. The sample holds roughly 180,000 clones, approximately 90% seen once. The V and J ends lost 0 bases and 7 bases, in that order; junction bases with no gene match: 6. The CDR3 spans 15 residues. CDR1 SGHRS and CDR2 YFSETQ come from the germline V gene. The data derive from a study of T cell responses to AZD1222 COVID-19 vaccine. Notes on the study in general: Only after the peak T cell response were repertoires sampled.

The V and J genes are TRBV5-1 and TRBJ2-1; TRBD2 aligns across 8 bases. The sequence came from an adult who received the AZD1222 COVID-19 vaccine. The sample here was peripheral blood, taken 28 days after the second AZD1222 dose. The DNA of the CDR3 is TGCGCCAGCAGCTTGGACGGGACTAGAAGGAATGAGCAGTTCTTC. Protein product: CASSLDGTRRNEQFF.